These T cell receptor beta chains were read from a single sample in a study of blood T cell repertoires in COVID-19. Data came from immunoSEQ multiplex PCR; TCRdb stores just in-frame clones and leaves some out. The sample has approximately 50,000 clones, 81% seen once. The sequencing sample was made of peripheral blood. The receptors originated from an elderly woman with COVID-19, enrolled during active disease. The CDR3 runs from the conserved cysteine through the conserved F or W. D genes are given only for firm matches. Part of the rows lack a size; the others show once, few, many or a class for expanded clones.

CDR3 DNA	CDR3 protein	V gene	J gene	D gene	clone size
TGCGCCAGCAGCTTGGGTGGCAGCTCCTACAATGAGCAGTTCTTC	CASSLGGSSYNEQFF	TRBV5-1	TRBJ2-1	.	.
TGTGCCAGCAGCCCCGGGACTAGCGGGAGGGCCCTCGCAGATACGCAGTATTTT	CASSPGTSGRALADTQYF	TRBV9	TRBJ2-3	TRBD2	.
TGTGCCAGCAGCTCCCAGGGGGGGCAGTACTTC	CASSSQGGQYF	TRBV7-9	TRBJ2-7	.	.
TGTGCCAGCAGTTCCTCACGGACTAGCGGGCGAGAGACCCAGTACTTC	CASSSSRTSGRETQYF	TRBV27	TRBJ2-5	TRBD2	.
TGTGCCAGCAGTTTCGACTCTGAAAAACTGTTTTTT	CASSFDSEKLFF	TRBV28	TRBJ1-4	.	.
TGTGCCAGCAGCCAGAGGAGCGGGAGGTTAGAGACCCAGTACTTC	CASSQRSGRLETQYF	TRBV7-2	TRBJ2-5	TRBD2	once
TGTGCCAGCAGAGGGACAGGGGGTAACACCGGGGAGCTGTTTTTT	CASRGTGGNTGELFF	TRBV2	TRBJ2-2	TRBD1	.
TGTGCCAGTAGGGGCCAAGAGACCCAGTACTTC	CASRGQETQYF	TRBV6-6	TRBJ2-5	.	.
TGTGCCAGCAGCGTAGGCCCCGACAGCTCCTACGAGCAGTACTTC	CASSVGPDSSYEQYF	TRBV9	TRBJ2-7	.	.
TGTGCCAGCAGTTTACGGGGCTCTGGGGCCAACGTCCTGACTTTC	CASSLRGSGANVLTF	TRBV28	TRBJ2-6	.	.
TGTGCCAGCTCACGACAGGGGGTCGGGGAGACCCAGTACTTC	CASSRQGVGETQYF	TRBV18	TRBJ2-5	TRBD1	.
TGTGCCAGCAGCCAAGTTATGGGGCAGGCCTATGGCTACACCTTC	CASSQVMGQAYGYTF	TRBV14	TRBJ1-2	.	.
TGCGCCAGCAGCCAAGATAGGTCGGGGGGTTCGGGCTACACCTTC	CASSQDRSGGSGYTF	TRBV4-1	TRBJ1-2	.	once
TGCGCCAGCAGCTTCAGCACCGGGACAGGGGGCGAGCAGTACTTC	CASSFSTGTGGEQYF	TRBV5-1	TRBJ2-7	TRBD1	.
TGTGCCAGCACAGTGGCAGAGGGCAAAGGTGCACCCCTCCACTTT	CASTVAEGKGAPLHF	TRBV2	TRBJ1-6	.	.
TGTGCCAGCAGCCCAGTTAACTCTGGGGCCAACGTCCTGACTTTC	CASSPVNSGANVLTF	TRBV6-5	TRBJ2-6	.	.
TGTGCCAGCCACTCGGTGGCTAGCGGGAGGGGGGTTTACGAGCAGTACTTC	CASHSVASGRGVYEQYF	TRBV27	TRBJ2-7	TRBD2	.
TGTGCCAGCAGTCCGAGCTACGAGCAGTACTTC	CASSPSYEQYF	TRBV2	TRBJ2-7	.	once
TGTGCCAGCAGCCAAAGGGGGGGAAACTATGGCTACACCTTC	CASSQRGGNYGYTF	TRBV3-1/TRBV3-2	TRBJ1-2	.	.
TGTGCCAGCAGGACAGGGTCGAATCAGCCCCAGCATTTT	CASRTGSNQPQHF	TRBV27	TRBJ1-5	TRBD1	.
TGTGCCAGCAATCCGGGACTAGCGGCGCGGGGTACGCAGTATTTT	CASNPGLAARGTQYF	TRBV6-5	TRBJ2-3	TRBD2	.
TGTGCCAGCTCACCAGTAGCGGGAGGTTTAGAGACCCAGTACTTC	CASSPVAGGLETQYF	TRBV18	TRBJ2-5	TRBD2	.
TGTGCCAGCCAACGGGGTGCCACAGATACGCAGTATTTT	CASQRGATDTQYF	TRBV19	TRBJ2-3	.	.
TGTGCTAGTGGTTTGGTATCGGGGAATTCACCCCTCCACTTT	CASGLVSGNSPLHF	TRBV12-5	TRBJ1-6	.	.
TGCGCCAGCAGCGGTAGCGGGAGCTCCTACAATGAGCAGTTCTTC	CASSGSGSSYNEQFF	TRBV5-1	TRBJ2-1	TRBD2	.
TGCAGCGTTGGGACAGGGGGCGTATACGAGCAGTACTTC	CSVGTGGVYEQYF	TRBV29-1	TRBJ2-7	TRBD1	few
TGTGCCAGTAGACTAGCGGGAGGGCCAGATACGCAGTATTTT	CASRLAGGPDTQYF	TRBV19	TRBJ2-3	TRBD2	.
TGTGCCAGCCGATACGGGACAGATAAGCCTGGAAACACCATATATTTT	CASRYGTDKPGNTIYF	TRBV21-1	TRBJ1-3	.	.
TGTGCCAGTAGACGGGGACTAGCGGGAGTTATCACAGATACGCAGTATTTT	CASRRGLAGVITDTQYF	TRBV19	TRBJ2-3	TRBD2	few
TGTGCCAGCAGCTTGGGGCGGACCACCGGGGAGCTGTTTTTT	CASSLGRTTGELFF	TRBV11-3	TRBJ2-2	.	.
TGTGCCAGCAGTTCGTTTCTAGCGGGAGGGAATAATGAGCAGTTCTTC	CASSSFLAGGNNEQFF	TRBV6-2/TRBV6-3	TRBJ2-1	TRBD2	once
TGTGCCATCAGGATTGTCGACACAGGAAATGAGCAGTTCTTC	CAIRIVDTGNEQFF	TRBV10-3	TRBJ2-1	.	.
TGTGCCAGCAGCTCACGACAGGTTAAAGGGGATCGCTCCTACAATGAGCAGTTCTTC	CASSSRQVKGDRSYNEQFF	TRBV5-8	TRBJ2-1	.	few
TGTGCCAGCTCACCAGGACAGGGTATCACCGGGGAGCTGTTTTTT	CASSPGQGITGELFF	TRBV18	TRBJ2-2	TRBD1	.
TGCGCCAGCAGAGGACAGAGCAATCAGCCCCAGCATTTT	CASRGQSNQPQHF	TRBV10-2	TRBJ1-5	.	.
TGCGCCAGCAGCTTGGCCCCTAAGGGGTTCACTGAAGCTTTCTTT	CASSLAPKGFTEAFF	TRBV5-1	TRBJ1-1	.	.
TGCGCCAGCAGCTTCGGAGGGGCCTACGAGCAGTACTTC	CASSFGGAYEQYF	TRBV5-1	TRBJ2-7	.	.
TGCAGCGTTGTGGCAGGGTATAATCAGCCCCAGCATTTT	CSVVAGYNQPQHF	TRBV29-1	TRBJ1-5	.	.
TGTGCCAGCAGCTGGGGAGGTGGTGATAAGGATTCACCCCTCCACTTT	CASSWGGGDKDSPLHF	TRBV7-9	TRBJ1-6	.	.
TGTGCCAGCCAGGACAGGGGGCTTACAGATACGCAGTATTTT	CASQDRGLTDTQYF	TRBV19	TRBJ2-3	TRBD1	.
TGTGCCAGCAGCGTAGGGTTTAGCGGAAATATCGACGAGCAGTACTTC	CASSVGFSGNIDEQYF	TRBV9	TRBJ2-7	.	.
TGTGCCAGCAGCCAAGTACAGGGGGAGGAGACCCAGTACTTC	CASSQVQGEETQYF	TRBV3-1/TRBV3-2	TRBJ2-5	TRBD1	.
TGTGCCAGCTTCGAAGGGAGGGGCCGAACGAACACCGGGGAGCTGTTTTTT	CASFEGRGRTNTGELFF	TRBV27	TRBJ2-2	TRBD2	.
TGTGCCAGCACCCCAATCGGGGGGAGCCAAGAGACCCAGTACTTC	CASTPIGGSQETQYF	TRBV28	TRBJ2-5	TRBD2	.